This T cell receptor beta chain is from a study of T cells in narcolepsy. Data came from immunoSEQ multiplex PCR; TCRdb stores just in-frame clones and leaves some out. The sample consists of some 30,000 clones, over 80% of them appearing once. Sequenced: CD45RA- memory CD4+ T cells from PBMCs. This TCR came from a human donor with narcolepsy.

CDR3 DNA sequence: TGTGCCAGCAGCTCAAGGGGACTAGCGGGGGGGAATGAGCAGTTCTTC. Translation gives CASSSRGLAGGNEQFF. The chain uses TRBV4-2 and TRBJ2-1; 16 nucleotides align to TRBD2. Germline CDR1 LGHNA, CDR2 YNFKEQ. The CDR3 spans 16 residues. The ends lost 5 bases at V and 7 bases at J; junction bases unmatched: 5.